This T cell receptor beta chain was profiled in a study of T cells in Graves' hyperthyroidism and ophthalmopathy. Researchers defined stable Graves' hyperthyroidism as no ophthalmopathy progression within 18 months. The PBMCs studied were ones that came from around 10 ml fresh peripheral blood. What was amplified from RNA transcripts were TCR beta CDR3 regions. TCR CDR3 regions were first amplified by RT-PCR with HTBI primers. Using its own MiXCR run on the multiplex PCR reads, TCRdb lists one record per CDR3 protein. The sample carries about 840,000 distinct CDR3 sequences, over 35% recorded once. The material sequenced was blood. The TCR was taken from a man aged 18 to 29 with Graves' hyperthyroidism.

The CDR3 protein is CASSFDFPTGELFF. The CDR3 DNA reads as TGTGCCAGCAGCTTTGACTTCCCTACCGGGGAGCTGTTTTTT. The chain uses TRBV9 and TRBJ2-2, with D unresolved. CDR3 length equals 14 residues. V lost 4 bases and J 5 bases, leaving 12 bases between the germline ends. Germline V gene sequence: CDR1 SGDLS, CDR2 YYNGEE.